This TCR beta chain was retrieved from a study of blood T cells in healthy people across ages. Background on the study: Template switching caught about one barcoded beta molecule for each two T cells.

Sample-barcoded 5' priming and a J-beta primer mix drove a second PCR of roughly 7 to 11 cycles. TCRdb re-called the 5' RACE reads with MiXCR, one entry per CDR3 protein. The sample holds about 400,000 distinct CDR3 sequences, about half seen once. Only a few counts were recorded for this clonotype. The length of the CDR3 is 14 residues. Trimming took off 4 bases at V and 0 bases at J, with 8 bases between the two ends. The germline CDR1 and CDR2 sequences are LGHNA and YNFKEQ. Material: blood. The chain links TRBV4-2 to TRBJ2-3; D is uncertain. This receptor was identified in a man in his sixties in good health. CDR3 nucleotide sequence: TGTGCCAGCAGCCGGGAACTTAGCACAGATACGCAGTATTTT. It is translated as CASSRELSTDTQYF.